The 30 T cell receptor beta chains below all came from one sample that was sequenced in a study of response to subunit inactivated influenza vaccine. TCRdb reprocessed the RT-PCR reads with MiXCR, giving one entry per CDR3 protein. The sample has approximately 310,000 distinct CDR3 sequences; less than 25% are singletons. The source was PBMCs from blood, collected less than 22 months after vaccination. The receptors shown here come from a man in his fifties or sixties who received an inactivated influenza vaccine.

The J gene is TRBJ2-3, the V gene TRBV30; no clear D gene. Germline CDR1 is GTSNPN and CDR2 is SVGIG (reference sequence). The V gene lost 0 bases and the J gene lost 4 bases, with 5 bases spanning the gap. This CDR3 has 12 amino acids. The CDR3 DNA is TGTGCCTGGAGTGTAGGCCCAGATACGCAGTATTTT. This translates into CAWSVGPDTQYF.

This clonotype was detected many times. J is TRBJ2-3 and V is TRBV29-1; D possibly matches TRBD1 or TRBD2 (5 bases each). The germline V gene encodes CDR1 SQVTM and CDR2 ANQGSEA. The CDR3 contains 11 residues. Deletions cut 6 bases from V and 2 bases from J, with 6 bases between. CDR3 nucleotides: TGCAGCGTCGGGACCACAGATACGCAGTATTTT. This codes for CSVGTTDTQYF.

Turning to this clonotype: A single base separates this from a much larger clone, so it may be a read error. The chain carries TRBV5-1 and TRBJ1-1; D perhaps matches TRBD1 (6 bases). This CDR3 comprises 13 residues. Looked up from germline, CDR1 is SGHRS and CDR2 is YFSETQ. CDR3 coding DNA: TGCGCCAGCAGCCCCGTGGGGGCCCCTGAAGCTTTATTT. Translating it yields CASSPVGAPEALF.

In its sample, this clonotype was seen a few times. J is TRBJ1-2 and V is TRBV3-1; D may be TRBD1 (5 bases). Germline CDR1 is LGHDT and CDR2 is YNNKEL (reference sequence). This CDR3 spans 14 amino acids. Trimming cost V 7 bases and J 2 bases, with 14 bases left between them. The CDR3 reads CASTPGGGNYGYTF. CDR3 DNA: TGTGCCAGCACCCCCGGCGGGGGGAACTATGGCTACACCTTC.

This clonotype was counted a few times. V and J are TRBV20-1 and TRBJ1-5; D gene ambiguous. The ends were cut back, 3 bases at V and 1 base at J, with 16 bases in the middle. Per germline, CDR1 DFQATT and CDR2 SNEGSKA (reference sequence). This CDR3 contains 16 residues. CDR3 bases: TGCAGTGCTAGGATTTTCGGCCTTTTCAGCAATCAGCCCCAGCATTTT. Translation gives CSARIFGLFSNQPQHF.

This chain links TRBV7-3 with TRBJ2-1; weak D call: TRBD2 (6 bases). There are 13 residues in the CDR3. Trimming cost V 1 base and J 15 bases, with 16 bases left between them. Germline V gene lookup returns CDR1 SGHTA and CDR2 FQGTGA. In DNA, the CDR3 is TGTGCCAGCAGCTTAATCGGAGGGAGTGCCACGTTCTTC. Protein sequence: CASSLIGGSATFF.

The chain couples TRBV11-1 to TRBJ2-7, with TRBD1 matching over 7 bases. The CDR3 loop spans 13 amino acids. CDR1 is SGHAT, CDR2 FQDESV, per germline (reference sequence). V was clipped by 5 bases and J by 8 bases; unmatched bases: 9. CDR3 nucleotides: TGTGCCAGCAGCGGAGGACAGGTGGCACAGCAGTACTTC. This gives the protein CASSGGQVAQQYF.

The rearrangement joins TRBV5-1 to TRBJ2-2; TRBD2 matches 12 bases. Germline assignment: CDR1 SGHRS and CDR2 YFSETQ. CDR3 length equals 16 residues. The ends lost 5 bases at V and 0 bases at J; junction bases unmatched: 2. The CDR3: CASRRLAGANTGELFF. The CDR3 DNA reads as TGCGCCAGCAGACGACTAGCGGGGGCGAACACCGGGGAGCTGTTTTTT.

The chain joins TRBV20-1 to TRBJ2-5; TRBD1 or TRBD2 may be the D gene (6 bases each). This CDR3 has 15 amino acids. Looked up from germline, CDR1 is DFQATT and CDR2 is SNEGSKA (reference sequence). Trimming cost V 5 bases and J 0 bases, with 16 bases left between them. In DNA, the CDR3 is TGCAGTGCTGCGAGACTAGGGGGGTACCAAGAGACCCAGTACTTC. This encodes CSAARLGGYQETQYF.

The genes are TRBV20-1 and TRBJ2-7; no clear D. The V end lost 2 bases, the J end lost 2 bases, and 13 bases lay between the germline ends. There are 14 residues in the CDR3. CDR1 DFQATT and CDR2 SNEGSKA come from the germline V gene (reference sequence). CDR3 residues: CSARRPGSTYEQYF. The CDR3 region has the DNA TGCAGTGCTAGACGTCCCGGCAGCACCTACGAGCAGTACTTC.

The DNA for the CDR3 is TGTGCCAGCAGAGGGTTTAGGGGGCTCTCCTACAATGAGCAGTTCTTC. Translated, it gives CASRGFRGLSYNEQFF. This chain links TRBV27 with TRBJ2-1; TRBD1 matches 7 bases. Germline V gives CDR1 MNHEY, CDR2 SMNVEV (reference sequence). The CDR3 consists of 16 residues. J was trimmed by 0 bases and V by 6 bases; bases with no gene match: 8.

This clonotype was found many times. The V gene is TRBV5-5, the J gene TRBJ1-5, with D perhaps matching TRBD1 (5 bases). The CDR3 loop spans 14 amino acids. Trimming took off 0 bases at V and 4 bases at J, with 8 bases between the two ends. Per the germline V gene, CDR1 is SGHKS and CDR2 is YYEKEE (reference sequence). The CDR3 DNA reads TGTGCCAGCAGCTTGGTTGCAGGGAATCAGCCCCAGCATTTT. Encoded protein: CASSLVAGNQPQHF. Filled out from reference TRBV5-5 and TRBJ1-5, the complete variable domain reads DAGVTQSPTHLIKTRGQQVTLRCSPISGHKSVSWYQQVLGQGPQFIFQYYEKEERGRGNFPDRFSARQFPNYSSELNVNALLLGDSALYLCASSLVAGNQPQHFGDGTRLSIL.

This clonotype was detected only a few times. This sequence joins TRBV19 and TRBJ1-5, with D uncertain. The germline gives CDR1 LNHDA, CDR2 SQIVND (reference sequence). V lost 5 bases and J 7 bases, leaving 15 bases between the germline ends. The CDR3 runs 14 residues. The CDR3 loop reads CASSSSGGRQPQHF. The CDR3 DNA sequence: TGTGCCAGTAGTTCGAGTGGAGGGCGCCAGCCCCAGCATTTT.

The chain links TRBV5-4 to TRBJ2-1; tentative D call: TRBD2 (6 bases). The V and J ends lost 4 bases and 4 bases respectively, with 15 bases between them. CDR1 is SGHNT and CDR2 is YYREEE in the germline V gene (reference sequence). This CDR3 region has 15 residues. The CDR3 region has the DNA TGTGCCAGCAGCAGCCGGGACTGGGATTACAATGAGCAGTTCTTC. As protein: CASSSRDWDYNEQFF.

The chain combines TRBV5-1 with TRBJ2-7; D is ambiguous. CDR3 length equals 13 residues. Looked up from germline, CDR1 is SGHRS and CDR2 is YFSETQ. The V end lost 4 bases, the J end lost 1 base, and 9 bases lay between the germline ends. Here the CDR3 DNA reads TGCGCCAGCAGCCAGGCGCAGTCCTACGAGCAGTACTTC. Translating gives CASSQAQSYEQYF.

This clonotype was observed a few times. V gene TRBV25-1 combines with J gene TRBJ1-6; D gene unclear. The CDR3 spans 13 residues. V dropped 4 bases and J dropped 11 bases, with 12 bases sitting between them. The germline gives CDR1 MGHDK, CDR2 SYGVNS. CDR3 protein: CASSGVGVAPLHF. The CDR3 region has the DNA TGTGCCAGCAGTGGCGTTGGGGTTGCACCCCTCCACTTT.

The chain uses TRBV7-8 and TRBJ1-1, with D perhaps matching TRBD1 (6 bases). The germline V gene has CDR1 SGHVS and CDR2 FQNEAQ. V shed 3 bases and J shed 0 bases, with 20 bases lying between them. CDR3 length equals 18 residues. The CDR3 here is CASSFSGGAGAMNTEAFF. Here the CDR3 DNA reads TGTGCCAGCAGCTTTTCGGGGGGGGCAGGGGCAATGAACACTGAAGCTTTCTTT.

There are a few counts of this clonotype. This chain joins TRBV7-2 and TRBJ2-4; D gene unclear. With 5 bases removed from V and 7 bases from J, the gap between germline ends came to 6 bases. The CDR3 has 11 residues. Germline CDR1 is SGHTA and CDR2 is FQGNSA. CDR3 loop: CASSLQNIQYF. The CDR3 DNA sequence: TGTGCCAGCAGCCTACAGAACATTCAGTACTTC.

The genes are TRBV6-2 or TRBV6-3 and TRBJ2-3, with D perhaps given as TRBD1 or TRBD2 (5 bases each). The CDR3 is 15 amino acids. V was pared by 2 bases and J by 2 bases, with 11 bases between. Looked up from germline, CDR1 is MNHEY and CDR2 is SVGEGT. CDR3 sequence reads: CASSYRDPYTDTQYF. As DNA, the CDR3 is TGTGCCAGCAGTTACCGGGACCCTTACACAGATACGCAGTATTTT.

This clonotype has a handful of counts. The CDR3 sequence: CATRSGHGSSYEQYF. The CDR3, as DNA: TGTGCCACTCGCTCGGGACACGGGTCCTCCTACGAGCAGTACTTC. This chain uses TRBV12-3 or TRBV12-4 with TRBJ2-7, with D possibly matching TRBD1 (6 bases). Between the trimmed V and J ends, which lost 10 bases and 0 bases, there was a span of 19 bases. CDR3 length: 15 amino acids.

This clonotype was seen only a few times. The chain links TRBV11-1 to TRBJ1-1; no clear D. CDR1 SGHAT and CDR2 FQDESV come from the germline V gene (reference sequence). Deletions cut 1 base from V and 2 bases from J, with 11 bases between. The CDR3 has 15 residues. In nucleotides, the CDR3 is TGTGCCAGCAGCTTAGTTTTGGGCGGTAACACTGAAGCTTTCTTT. This encodes CASSLVLGGNTEAFF.

This clonotype came up a few times. CDR3 DNA sequence: TGTGCCAGCAGCCCCGGACCATGGCAGCCCCAGCATTTT. Residues: CASSPGPWQPQHF. The chain joins TRBV12-3 or TRBV12-4 to TRBJ1-5, with unresolved D. V was clipped by 6 bases and J by 7 bases, with 13 bases between them. The CDR3 loop spans 13 amino acids.

The V call is TRBV11-1, the J call TRBJ2-3, with no clear D. Between the trimmed V and J ends, which lost 5 bases and 7 bases, there was a span of 10 bases. This CDR3 is 12 amino acids long. Germline V gene data show CDR1 as SGHAT and CDR2 as FQDESV (reference sequence). The CDR3 loop reads CASSPSRNTQYF. The CDR3, as DNA: TGTGCCAGCAGCCCATCTAGAAATACGCAGTATTTT.

The V and J genes are TRBV4-2 and TRBJ1-2; unclear D gene. CDR1 and CDR2 (germline): LGHNA, YNFKEQ. The length of the CDR3 is 13 residues. V gave up 3 bases and J gave up 6 bases, with 11 bases separating them. The CDR3 sequence: CASSQDFGNGYTF. DNA for the CDR3: TGTGCCAGCAGCCAGGATTTCGGGAATGGCTACACCTTC.

This chain uses TRBV12-3 or TRBV12-4 with TRBJ1-6; 7 nucleotides line up with TRBD1. Losses at the gene ends were 6 bases for V and 9 bases for J; bases not matched to a gene: 8. The CDR3 is 14 amino acids. The CDR3 loop reads CASSPGTVGSPLHF. CDR3 DNA sequence: TGTGCCAGCAGCCCCGGGACAGTAGGTTCACCCCTCCACTTT.

This clonotype was seen more than once but under ten times. The chain couples TRBV20-1 to TRBJ2-7; 8 bases are shared with TRBD2. The CDR3 consists of 15 residues. CDR1 is DFQATT and CDR2 is SNEGSKA in the germline V gene (reference sequence). J lost 5 bases, V lost 4 bases, and 13 bases had no gene match. CDR3 residues: CSAITPQRETNEQYF. The CDR3 DNA reads as TGCAGTGCTATCACTCCCCAGCGGGAGACCAACGAGCAGTACTTC.

The CDR3 DNA reads TGTGCCAGCAGTTTCCGACTGGGACAAAACACTGAAGCTTTCTTT. It codes for CASSFRLGQNTEAFF. This rearrangement joins TRBV27 to TRBJ1-1, with D tentatively TRBD1 (6 bases). V lost 3 bases and J 2 bases, leaving 13 bases between the germline ends. Germline V gene sequence: CDR1 MNHEY, CDR2 SMNVEV (reference sequence). CDR3 size: 15 residues.

The chain carries TRBV7-8 and TRBJ2-1; 7 nucleotides align to TRBD2. The ends lost 6 bases at V and 10 bases at J; junction bases unmatched: 15. Per germline, CDR1 SGHVS and CDR2 FQNEAQ. The CDR3 length is 15 residues. CDR3 sequence reads: CASSSATSHPEEQFF. The CDR3, as DNA: TGTGCCAGCAGTTCCGCGACTAGCCATCCTGAAGAGCAGTTCTTC.

The J gene is TRBJ2-7, the V gene TRBV6-1, with 7 bases aligning to TRBD2. The CDR3 has 14 amino acids. Looked up from germline, CDR1 is MNHNS and CDR2 is SASEGT. V shed 3 bases, J shed 3 bases, and the junction held 5 bases outside the gene matches. CDR3 in amino acids: CASSETSIGYEQYF. The CDR3 nucleotides are TGTGCCAGCAGTGAGACTAGCATCGGCTACGAGCAGTACTTC.

The CDR3 loop reads CASSVGLAGVLEQFF. CDR3 bases: TGTGCCAGCAGCGTAGGGTTAGCGGGAGTTCTTGAGCAGTTCTTC. This chain connects TRBV9 to TRBJ2-1; 9 bases are shared with TRBD2. Germline assignment: CDR1 SGDLS and CDR2 YYNGEE. Trimming cost V 0 bases and J 9 bases; bases outside gene matches: 7. The CDR3 covers 15 residues.